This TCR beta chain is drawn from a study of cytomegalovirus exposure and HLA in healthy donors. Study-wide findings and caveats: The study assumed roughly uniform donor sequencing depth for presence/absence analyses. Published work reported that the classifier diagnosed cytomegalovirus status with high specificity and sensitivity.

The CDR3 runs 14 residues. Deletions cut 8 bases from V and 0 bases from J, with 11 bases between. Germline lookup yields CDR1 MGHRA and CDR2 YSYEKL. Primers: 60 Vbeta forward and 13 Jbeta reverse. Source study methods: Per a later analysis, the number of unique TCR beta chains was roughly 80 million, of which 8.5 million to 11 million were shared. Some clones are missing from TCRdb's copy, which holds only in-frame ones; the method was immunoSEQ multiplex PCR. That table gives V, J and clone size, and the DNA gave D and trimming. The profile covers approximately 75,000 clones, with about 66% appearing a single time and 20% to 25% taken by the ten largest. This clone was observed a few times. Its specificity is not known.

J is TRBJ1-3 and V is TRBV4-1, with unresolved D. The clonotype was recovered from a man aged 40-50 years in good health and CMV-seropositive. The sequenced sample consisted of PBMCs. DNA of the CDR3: TGCGCCAGCGGTCACACTATCTCTGGAAACACCATATATTTT. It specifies CASGHTISGNTIYF.